The 13 T cell receptor beta chains below come from one sample, sequenced in a study of T cells in localized non-small cell lung cancer. Assay: immunoSEQ multiplex PCR; the TCRdb copy retains only in-frame clones and omits some. Among around 50,000 clones, 75% to 90% were seen once, and the ten largest hold over 4%. Sequencing used peripheral blood, obtained before any cancer treatment. The receptors were gathered from a woman aged 35 to 69 with stage I lung adenocarcinoma.

This clone turned up a few times. This chain links TRBV6-6 with TRBJ2-7; a possible D gene is TRBD1 (6 bases). The V end was cut by 7 bases, the J end by 0 bases, with 10 bases between. Looked up from germline, CDR1 is MNHNY and CDR2 is SVGAGI (reference sequence). This CDR3 has 13 amino acids. The CDR3 coding sequence is TGTGCCAGCAAACAGGGTGACTCCTACGAGCAGTACTTC. Its protein product is CASKQGDSYEQYF.

This chain connects TRBV10-2 to TRBJ1-5; a possible D gene is TRBD1 (5 bases). CDR1 is WSHSY and CDR2 is SAAADI in the germline V gene. V lost 6 bases to trimming and J lost 0 bases, with 9 bases between them. The CDR3 is 14 amino acids. The CDR3, as DNA: TGCGCCAGCAGGGTGACAGATAGCAATCAGCCCCAGCATTTT. Its protein is CASRVTDSNQPQHF.

This clone came up a few times. The J gene is TRBJ1-1, the V gene TRBV7-2; D is undetermined. The length of the CDR3 is 14 residues. Trimming cost V 5 bases and J 5 bases, with 15 bases left between them. The V gene's germline CDR1 is SGHTA and CDR2 FQGNSA. The CDR3 loop reads CASSELPGGTEAFF. The CDR3, as DNA: TGTGCCAGCAGCGAATTACCAGGTGGGACTGAAGCTTTCTTT.

Notes on this clone: Other DNA sequences of this sample code for an identical CDR3. The chain combines TRBV19 with TRBJ2-5, with D possibly being TRBD1 (5 bases). The V gene lost 5 bases and the J gene lost 5 bases, with 9 bases spanning the gap. The CDR3 runs to 12 residues. The germline CDR1 and CDR2 sequences are LNHDA and SQIVND (reference sequence). The CDR3 DNA is TGTGCCAGTAGTCCCCCAGGGGAGACCCAGTACTTC. It is translated as CASSPPGETQYF.

The chain recombines TRBV7-2 with TRBJ2-7; D is ambiguous. In germline, CDR1 is SGHTA, CDR2 FQGNSA. This CDR3 comprises 14 residues. With 1 base removed from V and 2 bases from J, the gap between germline ends came to 9 bases. CDR3 sequence: CASSLDMSAYEQYF. CDR3 DNA sequence: TGTGCCAGCAGCTTAGATATGTCCGCCTACGAGCAGTACTTC.

This clone showed up just once. The V and J genes are TRBV5-5 and TRBJ2-7, with D uncertain. Germline CDR1 is SGHKS and CDR2 is YYEKEE (reference sequence). CDR3 size: 12 residues. V was pared by 0 bases and J by 6 bases, with 7 bases between. CDR3 amino acids: CASSLGNGEQYF. The CDR3 coding sequence is TGTGCCAGCAGCTTGGGAAACGGCGAGCAGTACTTC.

The chain employs TRBV28 and TRBJ2-3; D perhaps matches TRBD2 (5 bases). V shed 6 bases and J shed 6 bases, with 19 bases lying between them. Germline V gene lookup returns CDR1 MDHEN and CDR2 SYDVKM. The CDR3 has 15 residues. Here the CDR3 reads CASSRYDGVWDTQYF. CDR3 DNA: TGTGCCAGCAGCCGTTACGACGGGGTGTGGGATACGCAGTATTTT.

The chain employs TRBV4-1 and TRBJ2-4, with 8 positions matching TRBD1. Trimming took 1 base from V and 5 from J; bases not matched to a gene: 7. CDR3 length: 16 amino acids. Germline CDR1 MGHRA, CDR2 YSYEKL. CDR3 protein: CASSQGEGTGQNIQYF. The CDR3 nucleotides are TGCGCCAGCAGCCAAGGAGAGGGGACAGGCCAAAACATTCAGTACTTC.

The J gene is TRBJ1-2, the V gene TRBV9, with D tentatively TRBD1 (6 bases). The CDR3 is made up of 13 amino acids. The germline gives CDR1 SGDLS, CDR2 YYNGEE. Between the trimmed V and J ends, which lost 4 bases and 3 bases, there was a span of 10 bases. CDR3 sequence reads: CASSPPGDYGYTF. DNA of the CDR3: TGTGCCAGCAGCCCACCAGGGGACTATGGCTACACCTTC.

The J gene is TRBJ1-3, the V gene TRBV18, with D unresolved. The germline CDR1 and CDR2 sequences are KGHSH and LQKENI. Between the trimmed V and J ends, which lost 2 bases and 0 bases, there was a span of 8 bases. The CDR3 runs to 15 residues. This CDR3 is CASSPSGSSGNTIYF. The CDR3 DNA reads as TGTGCCAGCTCACCAAGTGGGAGCTCTGGAAACACCATATATTTT.

The J gene is TRBJ1-2, the V gene TRBV10-2; possibly TRBD1 for D (5 bases). V dropped 6 bases and J dropped 4 bases, with 18 bases sitting between them. Germline CDR1 and CDR2: WSHSY and SAAADI. The CDR3 has 15 residues. CDR3 in DNA: TGCGCCAGCAGCCCGGGACCCCCTAATAGCTATGGCTACACCTTC. Translated: CASSPGPPNSYGYTF.

The chain employs TRBV7-2 and TRBJ2-1; D perhaps matches TRBD2 (7 bases). The CDR3 loop spans 15 amino acids. Trimming removed 5 bases at V and 8 bases at J, with 19 bases between. CDR1 and CDR2 (germline): SGHTA, FQGNSA. CDR3 nucleotides: TGTGCCAGCAGCCCCCCTCTGGGGGGGGCCGATGAGCAGTTCTTC. It translates to CASSPPLGGADEQFF.

The chain recombines TRBV7-2 with TRBJ2-7; unclear D gene. The CDR3 is 14 amino acids. Trimming cost V 4 bases and J 3 bases, with 13 bases left between them. CDR1 and CDR2 from the germline V gene are SGHTA and FQGNSA. The CDR3 sequence: CASSSGPRGYEQYF. Written as DNA, the CDR3 is TGTGCCAGCAGCTCTGGACCCCGTGGCTACGAGCAGTACTTC.